Each of the 29 T cell receptor beta chains below was sequenced from the same sample in a study of long-term antiretroviral therapy in people with HIV. Survey level was the resolution at which the v3.0 immunoSEQ assay ran. Data came from immunoSEQ multiplex PCR; TCRdb stores just in-frame clones and leaves some out. The repertoire holds 30,000 to 40,000 clones, with around 86% as singletons. The sample in question was unsorted PBMCs, obtained 1.5 years after starting antiretroviral therapy. The receptor set was obtained from a young man with HIV.

The rearrangement joins TRBV10-2 to TRBJ2-7; possible D gene TRBD1, 6 bases. The CDR3 loop spans 14 amino acids. V gave up 0 bases and J gave up 4 bases, with 10 bases separating them. Germline V gene lookup returns CDR1 WSHSY and CDR2 SAAADI. As DNA, the CDR3 is TGCGCCAGCAGTGAGTCACAGGGAACGTACGAGCAGTACTTC. Translating gives CASSESQGTYEQYF.

This chain joins TRBV5-1 and TRBJ2-2; perhaps TRBD1 as D (5 bases). V lost 4 bases and J 6 bases, leaving 13 bases between the germline ends. The CDR3 consists of 14 residues. Germline CDR1 and CDR2: SGHRS and YFSETQ. The CDR3 spells CASSAGQSAGELFF. CDR3 DNA sequence: TGCGCCAGCAGCGCCGGACAATCGGCCGGGGAGCTGTTTTTT.

V usage is TRBV19 and J usage is TRBJ2-1, with 7 positions matching TRBD1. This CDR3 has 13 residues. Unmatched junction bases numbered 4, after V lost 6 bases and J lost 5 bases. Germline V gives CDR1 LNHDA, CDR2 SQIVND (reference sequence). CDR3 sequence (DNA): TGTGCCAGTAGCTGGGACAGCAACAATGAGCAGTTCTTC. As protein: CASSWDSNNEQFF.

This rearrangement joins TRBV29-1 to TRBJ2-7; 10 bases map to TRBD1. Germline V CDR1 and CDR2: SQVTM, ANQGSEA. CDR3 length: 17 residues. The V gene end was trimmed by 5 bases and the J gene end by 6 bases; junction bases not matched to a gene: 19. This CDR3 is CSVFPTQNGQGVCEQYF. The CDR3 coding sequence is TGCAGCGTTTTCCCTACCCAAAACGGACAGGGGGTGTGCGAGCAGTACTTC.

In its sample, this clone was seen a few times. V is TRBV11-3 and J is TRBJ2-7; D is undetermined. Germline lookup yields CDR1 SGHNT and CDR2 YENEEA. CDR3 length: 15 residues. The V end lost 1 base, the J end lost 6 bases, and 16 bases lay between the germline ends. CDR3 nucleotides: TGTGCCAGCAGCTTAGGAAGGGTGGCCCCGACCGAGCAGTACTTC. Protein: CASSLGRVAPTEQYF.

This chain connects TRBV10-2 to TRBJ1-2, with D maybe TRBD1 (5 bases). Trimming cost V 4 bases and J 4 bases, with 13 bases left between them. Per the germline V gene, CDR1 is WSHSY and CDR2 is SAAADI. This CDR3 region has 14 residues. The CDR3: CASSALGQAYGYTF. DNA of the CDR3: TGCGCCAGCAGTGCCCTTGGACAAGCCTATGGCTACACCTTC.

The V call is TRBV9, the J call TRBJ2-7; possibly TRBD1 for D (6 bases). V lost 4 bases to trimming and J lost 4 bases, with 21 bases between them. The V gene's germline CDR1 is SGDLS and CDR2 YYNGEE. The CDR3 contains 16 residues. CDR3 nucleotide sequence: TGTGCCAGCAGCCCCGAAGGGCAGGGGCAGCTGTACGAGCAGTACTTC. It translates to CASSPEGQGQLYEQYF. The whole variable domain, filled in from reference TRBV9 and TRBJ2-7, reads DSGVTQTPKHLITATGQRVTLRCSPRSGDLSVYWYQQSLDQGLQFLIQYYNGEERAKGNILERFSAQQFPDLHSELNLSSLELGDSALYFCASSPEGQGQLYEQYFGPGTRLTVT.

The chain has TRBV5-1 and TRBJ2-7; 9 bases line up with TRBD2. Germline loops: CDR1 SGHRS, CDR2 YFSETQ. The ends lost 6 bases at V and 4 bases at J; junction bases unmatched: 8. This CDR3 has 14 residues. The CDR3, as DNA: TGCGCCAGCAAGGAGGGGACTAGCAGTTACGAGCAGTACTTC. It encodes CASKEGTSSYEQYF. Together with reference TRBV5-1 and TRBJ2-7, the CDR3 gives the full variable domain: KAGVTQTPRYLIKTRGQQVTLSCSPISGHRSVSWYQQTPGQGLQFLFEYFSETQRNKGNFPGRFSGRQFSNSRSEMNVSTLELGDSALYLCASKEGTSSYEQYFGPGTRLTVT.

V gene TRBV5-6 combines with J gene TRBJ1-5, with TRBD1 matching 8 bases. The germline CDR1 and CDR2 sequences are SGHDT and YYEEEE. The trim removed 3 bases at V and 3 bases at J, leaving 14 bases unmatched. There are 18 residues in the CDR3. CDR3 sequence (DNA): TGTGCCAGCAGCTCGAAAACAGGGGGTTCTTCTTTCAATCAGCCCCAGCATTTT. It is translated as CASSSKTGGSSFNQPQHF. The full variable domain, completed using reference TRBV5-6 and TRBJ1-5, is DAGVTQSPTHLIKTRGQQVTLRCSPKSGHDTVSWYQQALGQGPQFIFQYYEEEERQRGNFPDRFSGHQFPNYSSELNVNALLLGDSALYLCASSSKTGGSSFNQPQHFGDGTRLSIL.

The chain joins TRBV5-4 to TRBJ2-5, with unresolved D. CDR1 is SGHNT, CDR2 YYREEE, per germline (reference sequence). The CDR3 length is 13 residues. V was pared by 5 bases and J by 3 bases, with 11 bases between. CDR3 sequence: CASSGWPKETQYF. The CDR3 bases are TGTGCCAGCAGTGGTTGGCCGAAAGAGACCCAGTACTTC.

The chain combines TRBV7-9 with TRBJ2-4; possible D gene TRBD1, 5 bases. The V end lost 1 base, the J end lost 2 bases, and 18 bases lay between the germline ends. This CDR3 spans 18 amino acids. Germline CDR1 is SEHNR and CDR2 is FQNEAQ (reference sequence). The CDR3 region has the DNA TGTGCCAGCAGCTTAGTAGTGGGGTCCAAGGGGACCAAAAACATTCAGTACTTC. As protein: CASSLVVGSKGTKNIQYF.

The chain joins TRBV5-1 to TRBJ1-3; D uncertain. CDR3 length: 15 residues. The germline gives CDR1 SGHRS, CDR2 YFSETQ. The V end was cut by 0 bases, the J end by 1 base, with 8 bases between. The CDR3 DNA sequence: TGCGCCAGCAGCTTGGGCACGGGATCTGGAAACACCATATATTTT. The encoded protein is CASSLGTGSGNTIYF.

The chain joins TRBV11-2 to TRBJ2-1, with a possible D match to TRBD1 (6 bases). The CDR3 is 14 amino acids. Germline V gives CDR1 SGHAT, CDR2 FQNNGV. V lost 7 bases, J lost 6 bases, and 16 bases lay in between. This CDR3 is CASTLDSWGNEQFF. The CDR3 DNA reads TGTGCCAGCACCCTGGACAGCTGGGGCAATGAGCAGTTCTTC.

The chain combines TRBV28 with TRBJ2-7, with TRBD2 as a possible D gene (5 bases). With 6 bases removed from V and 2 bases from J, the gap between germline ends came to 5 bases. The CDR3 extends over 11 amino acids. Germline V gene data show CDR1 as MDHEN and CDR2 as SYDVKM. The CDR3 DNA reads TGTGCCAGCAGGGGAGCCTACGAGCAGTACTTC. The encoded protein is CASRGAYEQYF.

The gene calls are TRBV5-5 and TRBJ1-1; D gene uncertain. This CDR3 has 13 amino acids. V was pared by 3 bases and J by 1 base, with 7 bases between. Germline V gives CDR1 SGHKS, CDR2 YYEKEE (reference sequence). CDR3 DNA sequence: TGTGCCAGCAGCTCCGTTCCGAACACTGAAGCTTTCTTT. Amino acids: CASSSVPNTEAFF.

About this clone: Other DNA sequences in the same sample also yield this CDR3. The rearrangement links TRBV20-1 to TRBJ2-1; D is undetermined. From germline, CDR1 is DFQATT and CDR2 SNEGSKA (reference sequence). V was shortened by 3 bases and J by 0 bases, with 0 bases between the two germline ends. The CDR3 consists of 11 residues. This CDR3 is CSASSYNEQFF. In DNA, the CDR3 is TGCAGTGCTAGCTCCTACAATGAGCAGTTCTTC.

In this sample, this clone turned up a few times. The gene calls are TRBV14 and TRBJ1-1; the D is unclear. CDR1 is SGHDN and CDR2 is FVKESK in the germline V gene. This CDR3 is 12 amino acids long. V dropped 0 bases and J dropped 11 bases, with 10 bases sitting between them. CDR3 in DNA: TGTGCCAGCAGCCAAGATTTCGGGGAGGCTTTCTTT. As protein: CASSQDFGEAFF.

This clone appeared a few times. The genes are TRBV15 and TRBJ1-5; no reliable D call. The CDR3 consists of 15 residues. The V end was cut by 0 bases, the J end by 3 bases, with 9 bases between. Looked up from germline, CDR1 is LNHNV and CDR2 is YYDKDF (reference sequence). CDR3 amino acids: CATSRDLGINQPQHF. DNA of the CDR3: TGTGCCACCAGCAGAGACTTGGGAATCAATCAGCCCCAGCATTTT.

This clone was picked up a small number of times. This rearrangement joins TRBV28 to TRBJ1-5; no clear D gene. Trimming took 2 bases from V and 4 from J, leaving 12 bases between them. Per germline, CDR1 MDHEN and CDR2 SYDVKM. The CDR3 has 15 amino acids. For the CDR3, the DNA is TGTGCCAGCAGTTTACGTACAGCCTCAAATCAGCCCCAGCATTTT. It encodes CASSLRTASNQPQHF.

V is TRBV9 and J is TRBJ1-5; no clear D gene. With 3 bases removed from V and 0 bases from J, the gap between germline ends came to 7 bases. CDR1 SGDLS and CDR2 YYNGEE come from the germline V gene. The CDR3 runs to 14 residues. In DNA, the CDR3 is TGTGCCAGCAGCGAGGGAGGTAGCAATCAGCCCCAGCATTTT. Translating gives CASSEGGSNQPQHF.

This chain uses TRBV19 with TRBJ1-4; the D gene is possibly TRBD1 (6 bases). V was shortened by 3 bases and J by 10 bases, with 12 bases between the two germline ends. This CDR3 has 13 residues. CDR1 and CDR2 (germline): LNHDA, SQIVND (reference sequence). CDR3 in amino acids: CASSIQGNGKLFF. The CDR3 bases are TGTGCCAGTAGTATCCAGGGGAACGGAAAACTGTTTTTT.

The rearrangement links TRBV2 to TRBJ2-3; D is unclear. The CDR3 runs 13 residues. Trimming stripped 2 bases from V and 1 base from J, with 4 bases between. Germline assignment: CDR1 SNHLY and CDR2 FYNNEI. Here the CDR3 reads CASSETGTDTQYF. CDR3 nucleotides: TGTGCCAGCAGTGAAACAGGCACAGATACGCAGTATTTT.

The genes are TRBV9 and TRBJ2-1; D remains unclear. This CDR3 region has 11 residues. V gave up 2 bases and J gave up 9 bases, with 6 bases separating them. Germline V CDR1 and CDR2: SGDLS, YYNGEE. DNA for the CDR3: TGTGCCAGCAGCGTCACCGGTGAGCAGTTCTTC. Encoded protein: CASSVTGEQFF.

This clone was found a few times. The chain is built from TRBV7-9 and TRBJ2-7; D gene uncertain. The CDR3 covers 13 residues. V was clipped by 1 base and J by 3 bases, with 7 bases between them. Germline V gene lookup returns CDR1 SEHNR and CDR2 FQNEAQ (reference sequence). The CDR3 protein is CASSLENYYEQYF. DNA of the CDR3: TGTGCCAGCAGCTTAGAAAACTACTACGAGCAGTACTTC.

CDR3 DNA sequence: TGTGCCAGCACCCGGACAGCCAACACTGAAGCTTTCTTT. This encodes CASTRTANTEAFF. The chain uses TRBV6-5 and TRBJ1-1; tentative D call: TRBD1 (6 bases). V was shortened by 7 bases and J by 2 bases, with 11 bases between the two germline ends. The germline gives CDR1 MNHEY, CDR2 SVGAGI. The CDR3 is made up of 13 amino acids.

The chain joins TRBV20-1 to TRBJ2-1; D is unclear. The CDR3 covers 11 residues. The germline V gene encodes CDR1 DFQATT and CDR2 SNEGSKA (reference sequence). With 4 bases removed from V and 3 bases from J, the gap between germline ends came to 4 bases. This CDR3 reads CSATNYNEQFF. In nucleotides, the CDR3 is TGCAGTGCTACCAACTACAATGAGCAGTTCTTC.

V gene TRBV29-1 combines with J gene TRBJ1-2, with D hard to call. The CDR3 has 12 residues. In germline, CDR1 is SQVTM, CDR2 ANQGSEA. V was pared by 6 bases and J by 2 bases, with 10 bases between. The CDR3 sequence: CSVLGVNYGYTF. CDR3 bases: TGCAGCGTCCTTGGAGTAAACTATGGCTACACCTTC. The variable domain in full, with the rest retrieved from reference TRBV29-1 and TRBJ1-2, is SAVISQKPSRDICQRGTSLTIQCQVDSQVTMMFWYRQQPGQSLTLIATANQGSEATYESGFVIDKFPISRPNLTFSTLTVSNMSPEDSSIYLCSVLGVNYGYTFGSGTRLTVV.

The chain recombines TRBV6-6 with TRBJ1-2, with D perhaps matching TRBD1 (5 bases). V was clipped by 8 bases and J by 8 bases, with 24 bases between them. CDR3 length: 15 amino acids. Germline values: CDR1 MNHNY, CDR2 SVGAGI (reference sequence). CDR3 bases: TGTGCCAGCTCCGGGACTTCCTTACCCCTGGGGGGCTACACCTTC. This gives the protein CASSGTSLPLGGYTF.

This clone was found a few times. This chain uses TRBV5-1 with TRBJ2-2, with D tentatively TRBD1 (6 bases). The ends were cut back, 5 bases at V and 0 bases at J, with 14 bases in the middle. There are 16 residues in the CDR3. Germline V gene data show CDR1 as SGHRS and CDR2 as YFSETQ. CDR3 nucleotides: TGCGCCAGCAGACTCAAGGGGGTTCCGAACACCGGGGAGCTGTTTTTT. Its protein is CASRLKGVPNTGELFF.